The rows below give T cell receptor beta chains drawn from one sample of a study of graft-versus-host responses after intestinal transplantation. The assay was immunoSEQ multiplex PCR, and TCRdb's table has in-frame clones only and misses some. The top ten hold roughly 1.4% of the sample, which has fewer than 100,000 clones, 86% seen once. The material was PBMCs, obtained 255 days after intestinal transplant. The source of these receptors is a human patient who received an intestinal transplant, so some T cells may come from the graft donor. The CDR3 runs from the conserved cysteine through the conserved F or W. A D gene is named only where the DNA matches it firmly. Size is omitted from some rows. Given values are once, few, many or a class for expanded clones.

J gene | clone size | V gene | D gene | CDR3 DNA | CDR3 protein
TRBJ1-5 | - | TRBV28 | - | TGTGCCAGCAGATCCCCCTTTAGCAATCAGCCCCAGCATTTT | CASRSPFSNQPQHF
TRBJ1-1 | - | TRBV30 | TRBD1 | TGTGCCTGGGGGGACAGGGGCAGAACTGAAGCTTTCTTT | CAWGDRGRTEAFF
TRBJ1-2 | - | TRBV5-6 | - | TGTGCCAGCAGCCCGGGACTCGACTATGGCTACACCTTC | CASSPGLDYGYTF
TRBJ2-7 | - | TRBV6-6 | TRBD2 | TGTGCCAGCAGCTCTAGCGGGAGGCAGTACGAGCAGTACTTC | CASSSSGRQYEQYF
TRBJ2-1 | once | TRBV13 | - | TGTGCCAGCGGTGCTGGGACTGTATGGGGCGGTGAGCAGTTCTTC | CASGAGTVWGGEQFF
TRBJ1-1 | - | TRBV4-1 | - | TGCGCCAGCAGCCACAAGAGGGGGAACACTGAAGCTTTCTTT | CASSHKRGNTEAFF
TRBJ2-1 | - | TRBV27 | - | TGTGCCAGCAGAGCCCAGGGATACAATGAGCAGTTCTTC | CASRAQGYNEQFF
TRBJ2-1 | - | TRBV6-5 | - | TGTGCCAGCAGTTCGGACTACTACAATGAGCAGTTCTTC | CASSSDYYNEQFF
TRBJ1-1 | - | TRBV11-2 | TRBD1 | TGTGCCAGCAGCTTCGCAGGGGGAGCTTTCTTT | CASSFAGGAFF
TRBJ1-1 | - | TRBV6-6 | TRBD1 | TGTGCCAGCACCCAGACAGGGACTGAAGCTTTCTTT | CASTQTGTEAFF
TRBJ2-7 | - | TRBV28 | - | TGTGCCAGCAGTCCCCGGGGGCCGACCTCCTACGAGCAGTACTTC | CASSPRGPTSYEQYF
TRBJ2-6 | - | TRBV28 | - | TGTGCCAGCAGCTCGGCTGGGGCCAACGTCCTGACTTTC | CASSSAGANVLTF
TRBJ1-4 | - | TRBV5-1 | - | TGCGCCAGCAGCCGGGGGGTACCTGGGGAAAAACTGTTTTTT | CASSRGVPGEKLFF
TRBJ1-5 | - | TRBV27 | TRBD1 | TGTGCCAGCAGTGCGGTACAGGGGGCGAATCAGCCCCAGCATTTT | CASSAVQGANQPQHF
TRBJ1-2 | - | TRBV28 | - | TGTGCCAGCAGTCCTAGGACTACAGCTAACTATGGCTACACCTTC | CASSPRTTANYGYTF
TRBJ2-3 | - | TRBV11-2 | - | TGTGCCAGCGCGGAGGTAGCCGATACGCAGTATTTT | CASAEVADTQYF
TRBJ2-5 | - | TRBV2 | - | TGTGCCAGCAGTGAACAGACCCAGTACTTC | CASSEQTQYF
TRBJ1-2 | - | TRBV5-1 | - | TGCGCCAGCAGCACGGACGGAAACTATGGCTACACCTTC | CASSTDGNYGYTF
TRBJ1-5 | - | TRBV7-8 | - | TGTGCCAGCAGCTTAAGGGTCGGTAGCAATCAGCCCCAGCATTTT | CASSLRVGSNQPQHF
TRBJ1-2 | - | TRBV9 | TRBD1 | TGTGCCAGTACCGGGACAGGGCCTTCTTATGGCTACACCTTC | CASTGTGPSYGYTF
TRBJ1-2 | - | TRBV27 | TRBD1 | TGTGCCAGCAGTGCAGCGCGGGCAGGGGGTTATGGCTACACCTTC | CASSAARAGGYGYTF
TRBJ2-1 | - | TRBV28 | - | TGTGCCAGCAGTTACCCCTCCGGGGCGCTAGGTGAGCAGTTCTTC | CASSYPSGALGEQFF
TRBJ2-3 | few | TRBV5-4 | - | TGTGCCAGCAGCTCGTCAAGAGGCTTCACTAGCACAGATACGCAGTATTTT | CASSSSRGFTSTDTQYF
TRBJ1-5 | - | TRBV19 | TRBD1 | TGTGCCAGTAGTGGGGGACAGGGCAAGAATCAGCCCCAGCATTTT | CASSGGQGKNQPQHF
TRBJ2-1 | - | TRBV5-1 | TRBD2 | TGCGCCAGCAGCAATAGAGCGGGAGGGATCTACAATGAGCAGTTCTTC | CASSNRAGGIYNEQFF
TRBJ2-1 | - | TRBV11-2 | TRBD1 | TGTGCCAGCAGCTGGACAGGGAATGAGCAGTTCTTC | CASSWTGNEQFF
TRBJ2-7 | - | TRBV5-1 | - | TGCGCCAGCACGGAGAACTACGAGCAGTACTTC | CASTENYEQYF
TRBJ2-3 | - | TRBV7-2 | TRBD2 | TGTGCCAGCAGCTTGGGTCTAGCGGGGGGGTCAGATACGCAGTATTTT | CASSLGLAGGSDTQYF
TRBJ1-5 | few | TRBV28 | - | TGTGCCACCGCGTTAGGGAAACAACAGCCCCAGCATTTT | CATALGKQQPQHF
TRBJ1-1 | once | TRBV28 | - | TGTGCCAGCAGTTTGAGGGAGCTCACTGAAGCTTTCTTT | CASSLRELTEAFF
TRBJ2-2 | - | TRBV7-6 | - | TGTGCCAGCAGCGCAGAGAACACCGGGGAGCTGTTTTTT | CASSAENTGELFF
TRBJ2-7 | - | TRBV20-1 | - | TGCAGTGCTCTGGTCGGGGAGCAGTACTTC | CSALVGEQYF
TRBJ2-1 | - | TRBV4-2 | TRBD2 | TGTGCCAGCAGCCAAGAAGGGGGACTAGTGTCCTACAATGAGCAGTTCTTC | CASSQEGGLVSYNEQFF
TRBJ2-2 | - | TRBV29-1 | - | TGCAGCGTCGGACGGTCTCAGGGGGAGCTGTTTTTT | CSVGRSQGELFF